This is a list of T cell receptor beta chains from one sample in a study of T cells in Graves' hyperthyroidism and ophthalmopathy. TCRdb used MiXCR to reprocess the multiplex PCR reads, holding one entry per CDR3 protein. The top ten hold less than 3.5% of the sample, which has about 610,000 distinct CDR3 sequences, approximately 16% seen once. Sequenced material: blood. Source of these receptors: a woman between 35 and 50 years old with Graves' ophthalmopathy. The conserved cysteine and the conserved F or W are not part of the CDR3 here. The D gene is left open where the match is weak.

CDR3 protein,V gene,D gene,J gene
ASSEFLYEQY,TRBV2,NA,TRBJ2-7
ASSYSWAGTTQETQY,TRBV6-2/TRBV6-3,NA,TRBJ2-5
ASSETTLMDEQF,TRBV28,NA,TRBJ2-1
ASSLLSLAGLDTQY,TRBV11-2,TRBD2,TRBJ2-3
ASSSGTGTYEQY,TRBV7-9,TRBD1,TRBJ2-7
AIPGPTTGELF,TRBV2,NA,TRBJ2-2
ASSPGISGNTIY,TRBV18,NA,TRBJ1-3
SAQYIGEQF,TRBV20-1,NA,TRBJ2-1
ASSFLTGGALYEQY,TRBV28,TRBD1,TRBJ2-7
ASSQEPTLYEQY,TRBV3-1,NA,TRBJ2-7
SAPKAGWEAF,TRBV20-1,NA,TRBJ1-1
ASSFRQGGYNEQF,TRBV6-2/TRBV6-3,TRBD1,TRBJ2-1
ASSVATGGFIETQY,TRBV9,TRBD1,TRBJ2-5
SAMFRTDTQY,TRBV20-1,NA,TRBJ2-3
SARDQKGGSSYEQY,TRBV20-1,NA,TRBJ2-7
ASSPSLPILSDTQY,TRBV7-9,NA,TRBJ2-3